Presented here are 4 T cell receptor beta chains from one specimen sequenced in a study of blood T cell repertoires in COVID-19. Using immunoSEQ multiplex PCR, the repertoire was profiled, and TCRdb retains in-frame clones only, with some absent. The sample has under 400,000 clones, roughly 86% seen once. Sequenced material: PBMCs or T cells enriched from blood (not recorded which). The receptor source for this set is a young woman who had been exposed to COVID-19.

The chain is built from TRBV12-2 and TRBJ2-7; the table's TRBD2 call for D was not verified on the DNA. TRBV12-2 is noted as a pseudogene. CDR3 length equals 17 residues. The CDR3 region is CASRLGGSSGIGVEQYF. The CDR3 nucleotides are TGTGCAAGTCGCTTAGGGGGGTCTAGCGGGATTGGGGTCGAGCAGTACTTC.

This clone showed up just a few times. This chain uses TRBV28 with TRBJ1-1; D gene ambiguous. The CDR3 has 11 amino acids. In germline, CDR1 is MDHEN, CDR2 SYDVKM. With 4 bases removed from V and 7 bases from J, the gap between germline ends came to 7 bases. The CDR3, as DNA: TGTGCCAGCAGTTCCCCCGGTGAAGCTTTCTTT. This encodes CASSSPGEAFF.

This clone was recorded a few times. The chain is built from TRBV3-1 (or the pseudogene TRBV3-2) and TRBJ1-6, with 10 bases that match TRBD1. The CDR3 length is 16 residues. Trimming cost V 2 bases and J 14 bases; bases outside gene matches: 12. Germline V gene sequence: CDR1 LGHDT, CDR2 YNNKEL (reference sequence). The DNA of the CDR3 is TGTGCCAGCAGCCAAATAGGGCGGGACAGGGGTCCCTCCCTCCACTTT. Translation gives CASSQIGRDRGPSLHF.

The CDR3 reads CASSQSLSYEQYF. CDR3 DNA: TGTGCCAGCAGCCAGTCCCTCTCTTACGAGCAGTACTTC. The V and J genes are TRBV3-1 (or the pseudogene TRBV3-2) and TRBJ2-7; D is unclear. Germline loops: CDR1 LGHDT, CDR2 YNNKEL (reference sequence). The CDR3 has 13 amino acids. V was shortened by 3 bases and J by 4 bases, with 10 bases between the two germline ends.